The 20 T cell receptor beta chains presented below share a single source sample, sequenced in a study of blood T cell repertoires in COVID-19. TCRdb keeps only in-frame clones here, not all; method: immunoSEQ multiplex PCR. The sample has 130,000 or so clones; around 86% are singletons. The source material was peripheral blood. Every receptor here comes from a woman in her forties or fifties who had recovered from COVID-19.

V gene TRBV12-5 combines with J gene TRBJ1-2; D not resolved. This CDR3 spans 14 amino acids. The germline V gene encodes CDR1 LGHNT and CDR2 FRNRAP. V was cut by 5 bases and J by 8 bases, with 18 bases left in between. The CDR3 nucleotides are TGTGCTAGTGGTCTAGAACCGTCCGGGAGCGGCTACACCTTC. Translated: CASGLEPSGSGYTF.

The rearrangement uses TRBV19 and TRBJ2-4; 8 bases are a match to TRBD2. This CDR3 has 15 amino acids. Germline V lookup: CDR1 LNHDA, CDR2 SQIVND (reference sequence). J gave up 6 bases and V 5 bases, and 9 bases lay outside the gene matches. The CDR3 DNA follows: TGTGCCAGTAGTCTCGGAACTAGCGGTGTAAACATTCAGTACTTC. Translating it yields CASSLGTSGVNIQYF.

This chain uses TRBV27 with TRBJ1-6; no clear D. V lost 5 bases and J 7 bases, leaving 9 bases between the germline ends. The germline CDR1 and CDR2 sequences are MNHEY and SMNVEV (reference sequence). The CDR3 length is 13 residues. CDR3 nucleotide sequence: TGTGCCAGCAGTACGACGGGAAATTCACCCCTCCACTTT. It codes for CASSTTGNSPLHF.

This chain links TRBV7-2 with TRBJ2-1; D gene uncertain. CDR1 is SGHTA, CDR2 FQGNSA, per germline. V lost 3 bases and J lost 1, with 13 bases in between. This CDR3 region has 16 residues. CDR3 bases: TGTGCCAGCAGCTTCATAGCTGGGTCGTCCTACAATGAGCAGTTCTTC. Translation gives CASSFIAGSSYNEQFF.

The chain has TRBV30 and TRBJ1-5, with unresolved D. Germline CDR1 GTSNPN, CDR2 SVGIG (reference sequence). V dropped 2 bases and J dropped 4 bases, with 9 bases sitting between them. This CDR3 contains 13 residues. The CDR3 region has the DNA TGTGCCTGGAGTAGAGGGTCAAATCAGCCCCAGCATTTT. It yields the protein CAWSRGSNQPQHF.

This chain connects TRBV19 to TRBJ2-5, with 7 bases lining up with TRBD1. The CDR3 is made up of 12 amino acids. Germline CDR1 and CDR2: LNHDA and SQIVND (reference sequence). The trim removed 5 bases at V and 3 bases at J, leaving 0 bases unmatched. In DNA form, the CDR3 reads TGTGCCAGTAGTGACAGGGAAGAGACCCAGTACTTC. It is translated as CASSDREETQYF.

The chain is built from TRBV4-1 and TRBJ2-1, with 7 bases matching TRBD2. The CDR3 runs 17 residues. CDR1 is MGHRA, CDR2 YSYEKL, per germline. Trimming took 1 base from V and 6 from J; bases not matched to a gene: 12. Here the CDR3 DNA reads TGCGCCAGCAGCCAAGGGTTACTAGCGTGGCTTAGCAATGAGCAGTTCTTC. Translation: CASSQGLLAWLSNEQFF.

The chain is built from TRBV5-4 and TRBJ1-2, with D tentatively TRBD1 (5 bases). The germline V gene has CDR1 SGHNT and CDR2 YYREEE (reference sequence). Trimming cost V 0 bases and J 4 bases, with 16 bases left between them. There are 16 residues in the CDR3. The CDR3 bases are TGTGCCAGCAGCTTGGGTCTTGGGGGGAGAGGCTATGGCTACACCTTC. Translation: CASSLGLGGRGYGYTF.

CDR3 in DNA: TGTGCCAGCAGCTACGCGGGTAGCTCCTACAATGAGCAGTTCTTC. The encoded protein is CASSYAGSSYNEQFF. The chain has TRBV7-2 and TRBJ2-1; perhaps TRBD2 as D (5 bases). The CDR3 has 15 residues. With 4 bases removed from V and 0 bases from J, the gap between germline ends came to 10 bases. Germline lookup yields CDR1 SGHTA and CDR2 FQGNSA.

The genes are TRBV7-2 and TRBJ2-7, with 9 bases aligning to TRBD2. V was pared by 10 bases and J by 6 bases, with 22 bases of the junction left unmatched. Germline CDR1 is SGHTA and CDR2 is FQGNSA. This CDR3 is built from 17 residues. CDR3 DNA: TGTGCCACTTCCTCCGGGGGGAGCGGGAGGCTACGCGGCGAGCAGTACTTC. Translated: CATSSGGSGRLRGEQYF.

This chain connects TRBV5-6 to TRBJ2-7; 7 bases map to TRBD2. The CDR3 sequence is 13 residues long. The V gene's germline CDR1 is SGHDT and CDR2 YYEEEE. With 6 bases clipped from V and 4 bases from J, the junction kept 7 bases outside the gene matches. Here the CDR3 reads CASNAQGGYEQYF. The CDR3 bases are TGTGCCAGCAATGCCCAGGGAGGGTACGAGCAGTACTTC.

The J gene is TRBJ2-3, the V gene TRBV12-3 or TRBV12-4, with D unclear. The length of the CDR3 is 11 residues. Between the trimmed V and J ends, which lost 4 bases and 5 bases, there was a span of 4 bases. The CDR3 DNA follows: TGTGCCAGCAGTTATCGAGATACGCAGTATTTT. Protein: CASSYRDTQYF.

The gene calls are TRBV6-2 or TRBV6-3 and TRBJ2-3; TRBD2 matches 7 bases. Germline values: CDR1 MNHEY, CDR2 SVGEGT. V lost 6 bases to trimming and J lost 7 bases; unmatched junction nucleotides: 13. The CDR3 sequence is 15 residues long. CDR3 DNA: TGTGCCAGCAGCACAGGAGCGGGATCTCATAATACGCAGTATTTT. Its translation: CASSTGAGSHNTQYF.

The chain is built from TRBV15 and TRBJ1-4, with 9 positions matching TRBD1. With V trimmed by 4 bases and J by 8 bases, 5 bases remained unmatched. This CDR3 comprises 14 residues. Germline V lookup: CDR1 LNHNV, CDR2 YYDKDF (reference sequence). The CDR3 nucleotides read TGTGCCACCAGCAAAGGACAGGGGAAAGAAAAACTGTTTTTT. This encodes CATSKGQGKEKLFF.

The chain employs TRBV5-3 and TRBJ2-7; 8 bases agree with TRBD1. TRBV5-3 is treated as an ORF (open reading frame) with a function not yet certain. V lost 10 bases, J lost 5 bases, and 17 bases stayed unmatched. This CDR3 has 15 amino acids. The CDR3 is CAPRRVTGVMDEQYF. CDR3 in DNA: TGTGCCCCTCGTAGGGTGACAGGGGTTATGGACGAGCAGTACTTC.

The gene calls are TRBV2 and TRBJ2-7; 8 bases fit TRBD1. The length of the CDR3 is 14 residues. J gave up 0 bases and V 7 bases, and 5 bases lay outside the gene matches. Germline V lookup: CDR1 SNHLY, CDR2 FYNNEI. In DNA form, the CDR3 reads TGTGCCAGCAACCGGGACAGGAGCTCCTACGAGCAGTACTTC. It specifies CASNRDRSSYEQYF.

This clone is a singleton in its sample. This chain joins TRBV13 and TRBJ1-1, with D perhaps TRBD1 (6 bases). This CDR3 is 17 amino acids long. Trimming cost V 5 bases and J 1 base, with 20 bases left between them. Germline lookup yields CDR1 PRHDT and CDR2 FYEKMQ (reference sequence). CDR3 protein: CASSPTPGGGENTEAFF. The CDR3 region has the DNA TGTGCCAGCAGCCCCACCCCGGGGGGGGGCGAGAACACTGAAGCTTTCTTT.

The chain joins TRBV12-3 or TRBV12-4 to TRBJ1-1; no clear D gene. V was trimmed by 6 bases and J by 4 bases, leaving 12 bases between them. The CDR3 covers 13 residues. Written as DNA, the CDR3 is TGTGCCAGCAGAGGACGGAGGGCCACTGAAGCTTTCTTT. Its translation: CASRGRRATEAFF.

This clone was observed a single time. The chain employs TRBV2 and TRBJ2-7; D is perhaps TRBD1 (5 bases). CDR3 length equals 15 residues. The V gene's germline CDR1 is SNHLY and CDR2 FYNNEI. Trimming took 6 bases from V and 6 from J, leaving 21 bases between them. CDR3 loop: CASRIRRGAVTEQYF. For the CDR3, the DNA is TGTGCCAGCAGAATTCGACGTGGGGCGGTAACCGAGCAGTACTTC.

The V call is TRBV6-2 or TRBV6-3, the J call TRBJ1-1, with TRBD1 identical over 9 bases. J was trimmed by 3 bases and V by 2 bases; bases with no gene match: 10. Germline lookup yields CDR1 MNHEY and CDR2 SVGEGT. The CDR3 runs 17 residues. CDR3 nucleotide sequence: TGTGCCAGCAGTTACCCCCCGGGACAGGGACGGTACACTGAAGCTTTCTTT. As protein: CASSYPPGQGRYTEAFF.